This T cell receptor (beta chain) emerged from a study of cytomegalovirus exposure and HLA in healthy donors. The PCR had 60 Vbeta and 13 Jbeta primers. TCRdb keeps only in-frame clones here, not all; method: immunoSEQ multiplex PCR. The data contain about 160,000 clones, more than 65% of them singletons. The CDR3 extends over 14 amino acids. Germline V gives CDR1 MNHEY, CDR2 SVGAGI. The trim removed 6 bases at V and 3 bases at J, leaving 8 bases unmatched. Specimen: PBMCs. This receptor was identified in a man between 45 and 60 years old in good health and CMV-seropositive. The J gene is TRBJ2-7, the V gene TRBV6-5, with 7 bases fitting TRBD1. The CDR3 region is CASRAPGGNYEQYF. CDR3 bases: TGTGCCAGCAGGGCCCCAGGGGGAAACTACGAGCAGTACTTC.